The 10 T cell receptor beta chains below were found in one sample sequenced in a study of regulatory T cells in long-lasting Graves disease. Noted time point: newly diagnosed GD, antithyroid drugs for less than 3 months. The TCR library was prepared using RNA isolated from PBMCs. Libraries of TCR beta came from iRepertoire HTBI primers plus Arm-PCR of CDR3 regions. From the multiplex PCR reads, TCRdb called clonotypes with MiXCR, one entry per CDR3 protein. The data hold approximately 400,000 distinct CDR3 sequences, with roughly 15% observed a single time. The source material was peripheral blood mononuclear cells (PBMCs), sampled at new diagnosis, from a patient treated with antithyroid drugs. The receptors here all came from a female donor with Graves disease.

This clonotype has a count of ten or more. The genes are TRBV11-3 and TRBJ1-3; D call uncertain. Per germline, CDR1 SGHNT and CDR2 YENEEA. The CDR3 spans 17 residues. Trimming removed 2 bases from V and 0 bases from J, with 14 bases in between. CDR3 DNA sequence: TGTGCCAGCAGCTTATGGGTCAGCCGAACCTCTGGAAACACCATATATTTT. It specifies CASSLWVSRTSGNTIYF.

This clonotype has just a few counts. This sequence joins TRBV24-1 and TRBJ2-5; 11 positions agree with TRBD1. The germline V gene has CDR1 KGHDR and CDR2 SFDVKD. The CDR3 is 14 residues long. J lost 4 bases, V lost 8 bases, and 5 bases had no gene match. Here the CDR3 reads CATTGQGARETQYF. The CDR3 DNA follows: TGTGCCACCACCGGACAGGGGGCGAGAGAGACCCAGTACTTC.

This clonotype came up many times. The chain is built from TRBV6-2 or TRBV6-3 and TRBJ2-2; 10 nucleotides align to TRBD2. Trimming cost V 6 bases and J 4 bases; bases outside gene matches: 8. The CDR3 sequence is 16 residues long. Germline V CDR1 and CDR2: MNHEY, SVGEGT. Written as DNA, the CDR3 is TGTGCCAGCAGCTTCAGCGGGAGGGTGAGCACCGGGGAGCTGTTTTTT. Translation gives CASSFSGRVSTGELFF.

The chain couples TRBV7-3 to TRBJ2-1; D possibly corresponds to TRBD1 (5 bases). Per germline, CDR1 SGHTA and CDR2 FQGTGA. CDR3 length: 13 residues. Trimming took 0 bases from V and 7 from J, leaving 7 bases between them. CDR3: CASSLTRENEQFF. The CDR3 DNA reads as TGTGCCAGCAGCTTAACCAGGGAAAATGAGCAGTTCTTC. The variable domain in full, with the rest retrieved from reference TRBV7-3 and TRBJ2-1, is GAGVSQTPSNKVTEKGKYVELRCDPISGHTALYWYRQSLGQGPEFLIYFQGTGAADDSGLPNDRFFAVRPEGSVSTLKIQRTERGDSAVYLCASSLTRENEQFFGPGTRLTVL.

V is TRBV2 and J is TRBJ2-7; D ambiguous. The CDR3 sequence is 14 residues long. CDR1 and CDR2 (germline): SNHLY, FYNNEI. With 2 bases removed from V and 2 bases from J, the gap between germline ends came to 10 bases. The chain's CDR3 is CASSERGSTYEQYF. CDR3 in DNA: TGTGCCAGCAGTGAAAGAGGATCCACCTACGAGCAGTACTTC.

This clonotype was seen more than once but under ten times. It may be a read error: a sequence one base away is much more abundant. J is TRBJ1-1 and V is TRBV6-1, with unresolved D. The CDR3 consists of 18 residues. The germline gives CDR1 MNHNS, CDR2 SASEGT. The V end was cut by 4 bases, the J end by 2 bases, with 23 bases between. DNA of the CDR3: TGTGCCAGCAGTGTCACCCCAGAACCGAGGTCCTTTAACACTGAAGCTTTCTTT. Its translation is CASSVTPEPRSFNTEAFF.

Worth noting for this clonotype: A much more abundant neighbour one base away suggests this may be a read error. The chain links TRBV11-2 to TRBJ2-5, with 9 bases matching TRBD2. The CDR3 loop spans 17 amino acids. After removal of 1 base from V and 11 bases from J, the junction contained 17 bases not matched to a gene. Germline assignment: CDR1 SGHAT and CDR2 FQNNGV. CDR3 DNA: TGTGCCAGCAGCTTAGGCGGGGGGGGCGCGATTCTCAATGAGCAGTACTTC. The encoded protein is CASSLGGGGAILNEQYF.

The sample holds one count of this clonotype. The rearrangement uses TRBV3-1 and TRBJ2-1, with TRBD2 as a possible D gene (6 bases). Germline lookup yields CDR1 LGHDT and CDR2 YNNKEL (reference sequence). This CDR3 has 15 residues. V lost 0 bases to trimming and J lost 5 bases, with 11 bases between them. As DNA, the CDR3 is TGTGCCAGCAGCCAAGAGTTGGGCGGGAACAATGAGCAGTTCTTC. It is translated as CASSQELGGNNEQFF.

In this sample, this clonotype turned up many times. CDR3 sequence: CATSETPGRGMRNEQFF. CDR3 in DNA: TGTGCCACCAGTGAAACCCCGGGACGGGGTATGCGAAATGAGCAGTTCTTC. The V call is TRBV24-1, the J call TRBJ2-1; D may correspond to TRBD1 or TRBD2 (5 bases each). V was shortened by 4 bases and J by 7 bases, with 22 bases between the two germline ends. The CDR3 has 17 amino acids. Germline V lookup: CDR1 KGHDR, CDR2 SFDVKD.

This clonotype was recorded at least ten times. J is TRBJ2-1 and V is TRBV28; 12 bases fit TRBD2. Germline CDR1 is MDHEN and CDR2 is SYDVKM. Trimming cost V 3 bases and J 2 bases; bases outside gene matches: 11. There are 19 residues in the CDR3. The CDR3, as DNA: TGTGCCAGCAGTTTCCGACCAGAGACTAGCGGGAGACCCTACAATGAGCAGTTCTTC. It encodes CASSFRPETSGRPYNEQFF.